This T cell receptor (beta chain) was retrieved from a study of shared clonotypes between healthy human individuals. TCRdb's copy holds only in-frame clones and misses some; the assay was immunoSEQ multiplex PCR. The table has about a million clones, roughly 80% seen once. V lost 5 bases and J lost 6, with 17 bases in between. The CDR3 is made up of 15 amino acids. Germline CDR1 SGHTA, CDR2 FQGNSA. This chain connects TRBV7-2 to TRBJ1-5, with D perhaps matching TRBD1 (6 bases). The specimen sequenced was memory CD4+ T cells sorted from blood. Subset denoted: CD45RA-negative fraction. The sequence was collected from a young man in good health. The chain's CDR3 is CASSPRWGGSQPQHF. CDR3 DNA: TGTGCCAGCAGCCCTAGGTGGGGGGGCAGTCAGCCCCAGCATTTT. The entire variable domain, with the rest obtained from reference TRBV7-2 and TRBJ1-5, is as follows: GAGVSQSPSNKVTEKGKDVELRCDPISGHTALYWYRQSLGQGLEFLIYFQGNSAPDKSGLPSDRFSAERTGGSVSTLTIQRTQQEDSAVYLCASSPRWGGSQPQHFGDGTRLSIL.